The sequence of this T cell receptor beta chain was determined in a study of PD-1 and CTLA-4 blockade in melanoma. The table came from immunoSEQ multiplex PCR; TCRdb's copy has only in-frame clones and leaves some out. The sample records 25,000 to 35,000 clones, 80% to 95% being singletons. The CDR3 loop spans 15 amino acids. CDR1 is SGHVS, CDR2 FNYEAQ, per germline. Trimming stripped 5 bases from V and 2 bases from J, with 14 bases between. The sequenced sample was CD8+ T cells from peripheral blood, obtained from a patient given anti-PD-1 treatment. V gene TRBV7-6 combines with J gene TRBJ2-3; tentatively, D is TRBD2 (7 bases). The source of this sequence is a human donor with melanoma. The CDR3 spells CASSRGGGFTDTQYF. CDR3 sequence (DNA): TGTGCCAGCAGCAGGGGGGGAGGATTCACAGATACGCAGTATTTT.